This T cell receptor (beta chain) was sequenced during a study of glioma-infiltrating T cells. Points from the study as a whole: Tissue-blood divergence was below expectation in non-neoplastic patients, above in gliomas.

The CDR3 is made up of 16 amino acids. Germline CDR1 is MNHNS and CDR2 is SASEGT. J was trimmed by 10 bases and V by 9 bases; bases with no gene match: 20. Using RNA template, CDR3s of TCR alpha and beta were amplified with iRepertoire arm-PCR. Input was about 95-400 ng of tissue mRNA or PBMC total RNA. TCRdb ran MiXCR on the multiplex PCR reads and lists one entry per CDR3 protein. The sample holds approximately 120,000 distinct CDR3 sequences; roughly 25% are singletons and the top ten take over 12%. This clonotype was observed many times. Antigen: not known. The J gene is TRBJ2-1, the V gene TRBV6-1; 8 nucleotides agree with TRBD1. The sequence came from a human donor with low-grade glioma or glioblastoma, undergoing nonglioma brain surgery, or in good health (not recorded which). Specimen: glioma tissue, nonneoplastic brain tissue, or PBMCs (not recorded which). The DNA for the CDR3 is TGTGCCAGTGGCGCGCGTGGACAGGGATATTCAGGCGAGCAGTTCTTC. This translates into CASGARGQGYSGEQFF.